This T cell receptor (beta chain) was recovered during a study of T-cell memory formation after mild COVID-19. Whole-study findings and limits: Unconfirmed was the SARS-CoV-2 specificity of second-wave clones that peaked on day 37. Contracting CD4+ clones sat mainly in CM and EM; CD8+ in EMRA. Clones shrinking from day 15 to 85 showed even CD4/CD8 mixes; later expanders tilted CD4+.

Using constant-segment primers, 5'RACE produced TCR alpha and TCR beta cDNA libraries carrying sample barcodes and UMIs. TCRdb re-analysed the 5' RACE reads in MiXCR, keeping a single row per CDR3 protein. This table holds about 410,000 distinct CDR3 sequences, about 22% found once. As for this clonotype: Its antigen is unidentified.

The germline CDR1 and CDR2 sequences are KGHSH and LQKENI. V dropped 2 bases and J dropped 9; count of bases not matched to a gene: 15. The CDR3 is 18 residues long. This chain links TRBV18 with TRBJ2-1, with TRBD2 identical over 11 bases. Input material: PBMCs or a T cell subset sorted from them (not recorded which). This clonotype was sampled from an adult woman who had mild COVID-19 (a few samples of this study predate the infection). Cell type and time point are not known. The CDR3 sequence: CASSPVLSGRARHGEQFF. CDR3 nucleotide sequence: TGTGCCAGCTCACCAGTTCTTAGCGGGAGGGCCCGCCATGGTGAGCAGTTCTTC.